In this sample, the clone carrying this T cell receptor (beta chain) turned up a few times. The data originate from a study of early T cells in non-severe SARS-CoV-2 infection. Tagging with unique molecular identifiers was applied to individual cDNA molecules. TCRdb recomputed calls from the 5' RACE reads with MiXCR, one row per CDR3 protein. The sample has about 60,000 distinct CDR3 sequences, 12% seen once. This CDR3 region has 13 residues. With 10 bases clipped from V and 6 bases from J, the junction kept 8 bases outside the gene matches. From germline, CDR1 is ENHRY and CDR2 SYGVKD. V gene TRBV10-3 combines with J gene TRBJ2-1, with 8 bases fitting TRBD1. Sequencing was done on a sample of whole blood. This receptor was obtained from an adult who was a healthcare worker with PCR-confirmed SARS-CoV-2 infection or an uninfected control (not recorded which). This chain's CDR3 is CATRGTGANEQFF. The CDR3, as DNA: TGTGCCACCAGGGGGACAGGCGCCAATGAGCAGTTCTTC.